The 13 T cell receptor beta chains in this list originate from one sample, sequenced in a study of T cells in Graves' hyperthyroidism and ophthalmopathy. Amplified TCR beta CDR3 regions came from RNA transcripts. Primed by the HTBI set, a first-round RT-PCR was run on the TCR CDR3. One entry per CDR3 protein, called by TCRdb with MiXCR from the multiplex PCR reads. The data show roughly 330,000 distinct CDR3 sequences, 15% to 20% seen once. The specimen sequenced was blood. These receptors came from a man aged 25-45 years with Graves' hyperthyroidism.

The gene calls are TRBV12-3 or TRBV12-4 and TRBJ2-5, with 12 bases that match TRBD2. Losses at the gene ends were 10 bases for V and 4 bases for J; bases not matched to a gene: 7. The CDR3 runs 14 residues. The CDR3 bases are TGTGCCACTCAGACTAGCGGGAGAGGAGAGACCCAGTACTTC. Translated: CATQTSGRGETQYF.

The chain carries TRBV5-1 and TRBJ1-6; D may be TRBD1 (6 bases). CDR1 SGHRS and CDR2 YFSETQ come from the germline V gene. The length of the CDR3 is 15 residues. V lost 2 bases to trimming and J lost 5 bases, with 11 bases between them. In DNA, the CDR3 is TGCGCCAGCAGCTTACAGGGAACGGATAATTCACCCCTCCACTTT. Its translation: CASSLQGTDNSPLHF.

This clonotype was found many times. The V and J genes are TRBV7-8 and TRBJ2-5; maybe TRBD1 (8 bases). This CDR3 has 14 residues. Trimming removed 4 bases at V and 4 bases at J, with 13 bases between. Germline CDR1 reads SGHVS; CDR2 reads FQNEAQ. The CDR3 sequence is CASSSSGTGETQYF. The CDR3 coding sequence is TGTGCCAGCAGCTCGAGCGGGACAGGAGAGACCCAGTACTTC.

The J gene is TRBJ1-5, the V gene TRBV11-2, with 10 bases aligning to TRBD1. With 5 bases clipped from V and 7 bases from J, the junction kept 8 bases outside the gene matches. The germline V gene has CDR1 SGHAT and CDR2 FQNNGV. The CDR3 is made up of 15 amino acids. The CDR3 loop reads CASSQDRGWHQPQHF. The DNA for the CDR3 is TGTGCCAGCAGCCAGGACAGGGGGTGGCACCAGCCCCAGCATTTT.

The V call is TRBV30, the J call TRBJ2-1, with D possibly TRBD1 on 6 matching bases. CDR1 is GTSNPN and CDR2 is SVGIG in the germline V gene (reference sequence). V shed 3 bases and J shed 6 bases, with 21 bases lying between them. The CDR3 has 16 amino acids. The CDR3, as DNA: TGTGCCTGGAGGCCCACCTCGGGACAAGGTTTCAATGAGCAGTTCTTC. Amino acids: CAWRPTSGQGFNEQFF.

The table lists this clonotype with many counts. This sequence joins TRBV12-3 or TRBV12-4 and TRBJ1-5; 12 nucleotides match TRBD1. J was trimmed by 4 bases and V by 5 bases; bases with no gene match: 3. The CDR3 is 15 residues long. The CDR3 DNA is TGTGCCAGCAGTGGGACAGGGGGCCCAAATCAGCCCCAGCATTTT. Its translation: CASSGTGGPNQPQHF.

At least ten counts were recorded for this clonotype. V gene TRBV30 combines with J gene TRBJ1-5, with 9 nucleotides matching TRBD1. This CDR3 comprises 15 residues. The germline gives CDR1 GTSNPN, CDR2 SVGIG (reference sequence). V lost 0 bases, J lost 15 bases, and 15 bases stayed unmatched. The CDR3 coding sequence is TGTGCCTGGAGTGTACTTAACAGGGGGCGCGAAGGGGTGCATTTT. Its translation: CAWSVLNRGREGVHF.

This clonotype was seen a few times. The V and J genes are TRBV2 and TRBJ1-2; D possibly corresponds to TRBD1 (6 bases). Trimming took 8 bases from V and 2 from J, leaving 18 bases between them. CDR3 length: 15 amino acids. CDR1 and CDR2 from the germline V gene are SNHLY and FYNNEI. The DNA for the CDR3 is TGTGCCAGCCTATCAGGGGAAGCCGGGAACTATGGCTACACCTTC. Residues: CASLSGEAGNYGYTF.

This clonotype has at least ten counts. The rearrangement uses TRBV7-3 and TRBJ2-1; a possible D gene is TRBD1 (6 bases). The CDR3 extends over 13 amino acids. In germline, CDR1 is SGHTA, CDR2 FQGTGA. Trimming pared 5 bases from V and 9 bases from J, leaving 14 bases between. For the CDR3, the DNA is TGTGCCAGCAGCCCAGCTAAGGGGGTTGAGCAGTTCTTC. Protein product: CASSPAKGVEQFF.

This clonotype was recorded many times. The chain links TRBV30 to TRBJ2-1; D may correspond to TRBD1 or TRBD2 (5 bases each). Per germline, CDR1 GTSNPN and CDR2 SVGIG (reference sequence). Trimming took 0 bases from V and 6 from J, leaving 12 bases between them. CDR3 length: 14 residues. CDR3 amino acids: CAWSVGTPSNEQFF. The CDR3 nucleotides read TGTGCCTGGAGTGTTGGGACCCCAAGCAATGAGCAGTTCTTC. The variable domain in full, with the rest retrieved from reference TRBV30 and TRBJ2-1, is SQTIHQWPATLVQPVGSPLSLECTVEGTSNPNLYWYRQAAGRGLQLLFYSVGIGQISSEVPQNLSASRPQDRQFILSSKKLLLSDSGFYLCAWSVGTPSNEQFFGPGTRLTVL.

The chain recombines TRBV7-8 with TRBJ1-6; D remains unclear. This CDR3 is 15 amino acids long. Trimming took 1 base from V and 5 from J, leaving 9 bases between them. The germline gives CDR1 SGHVS, CDR2 FQNEAQ. The CDR3 DNA sequence: TGTGCCAGCAGCTTAGAAGGGCTGAATAATTCACCCCTCCACTTT. It is translated as CASSLEGLNNSPLHF.

This clonotype was detected a few times. The chain carries TRBV5-1 and TRBJ2-7, with TRBD1 as a possible D gene (6 bases). From germline, CDR1 is SGHRS and CDR2 YFSETQ. CDR3 length: 15 residues. The ends were cut back, 4 bases at V and 9 bases at J, with 23 bases in the middle. The CDR3 region is CASSDPDRRARGQYF. CDR3 bases: TGCGCCAGCAGCGACCCAGACAGGCGGGCTCGTGGGCAGTACTTC.

This clonotype was counted many times. The rearrangement joins TRBV18 to TRBJ2-2; D remains unclear. The germline gives CDR1 KGHSH, CDR2 LQKENI. Between the trimmed V and J ends, which lost 0 bases and 7 bases, there was a span of 9 bases. This CDR3 has 14 residues. This CDR3 is CASSPPSRNGELFF. CDR3 coding DNA: TGTGCCAGCTCACCACCGTCCAGAAACGGGGAGCTGTTTTTT.